This T cell receptor (beta chain) is from a study of blood T cells in healthy people across ages. With respect to this clonotype: Antigen unknown.

Those donating, healthy Caucasian individuals from Russia, were aged roughly 6 to 95. Researchers collected roughly 9.8 milliliters of peripheral blood from every single donor. The CDR3 covers 15 residues. Deletions cut 2 bases from V and 7 bases from J, with 16 bases between. Germline V lookup: CDR1 MNHEY, CDR2 SMNVEV (reference sequence). Alongside a J-beta primer mix, a sample-barcoded 5' primer served in a second PCR lasting roughly 7 to 11 cycles. From the 5' RACE reads, TCRdb called clonotypes with MiXCR, one entry per CDR3 protein. The sample contains more than 1.4 million distinct CDR3 sequences, about 43% of which appear only once. Findings and caveats of the study: It was the long-lived donors that had more naive CD4+ cells and higher diversity than aged donors. The study lacked donor CMV status, which possibly confounded expanded clonotype changes.

The sequencing sample was made of blood. The TCR was taken from a young woman in good health. This chain connects TRBV27 to TRBJ2-3; possibly TRBD2 for D (5 bases). The CDR3 spells CASSLEGPRWHTQYF. DNA for the CDR3: TGTGCCAGCAGTTTAGAGGGTCCAAGGTGGCATACGCAGTATTTT.